A selection of T cell receptor beta chains follows, all from one sample in a study of T-cell memory formation after mild COVID-19. TCRdb re-derived calls from the 5' RACE reads in MiXCR, one entry per CDR3 protein. The sample has fewer than 150,000 distinct CDR3 sequences, around 14% seen once. The sample consisted of PBMCs or a T cell subset sorted from them (not recorded which). The receptors stem from an adult woman who had mild COVID-19 (a few samples of this study predate the infection). Cell type and time point are not known. The CDR3 runs from the conserved cysteine through the conserved F or W. A D gene is named only where the DNA matches it firmly. Not all rows give a size; the values are once, few, many and, for expanded clones, a class.

d_call | j_call | v_call | cdr3_length | clone_size | cdr3_aa | cdr3_nt
NA | TRBJ2-2 | TRBV7-9 | 20 | NA | CASSLALEGVRYANTGELFF | TGTGCCAGCAGCTTAGCGCTGGAGGGGGTTCGGTACGCAAACACCGGGGAGCTGTTTTTT
NA | TRBJ1-2 | TRBV4-1 | 15 | few | CASSQDPAENYGYTF | TGCGCCAGCAGCCAAGATCCCGCAGAGAACTATGGCTACACCTTC
NA | TRBJ1-1 | TRBV7-9 | 13 | few | CASSSRKDTEAFF | TGTGCCAGCAGCTCCAGGAAGGACACTGAAGCTTTCTTT
NA | TRBJ1-1 | TRBV14 | 15 | few | CASSHFTGRNTEAFF | TGTGCCAGCAGCCACTTTACGGGGAGAAACACTGAAGCTTTCTTT
NA | TRBJ1-1 | TRBV12-3/TRBV12-4 | 13 | NA | CASSFYGSTEAFF | TGTGCCAGCAGTTTTTACGGTAGCACTGAAGCTTTCTTT
NA | TRBJ2-1 | TRBV4-2 | 18 | NA | CASSQVARGVSSYNEQFF | TGTGCCAGCAGCCAGGTAGCGCGAGGAGTCAGCTCCTACAATGAGCAGTTCTTC
NA | TRBJ2-5 | TRBV2 | 17 | NA | CASRRWGTDQYQETQYF | TGTGCCAGCAGGAGATGGGGGACCGACCAGTACCAAGAGACCCAGTACTTC
NA | TRBJ2-3 | TRBV6-2/TRBV6-3 | 12 | once | CASSFESVAQYF | TGTGCCAGCAGTTTCGAAAGCGTAGCGCAGTATTTT
NA | TRBJ2-7 | TRBV4-1 | 14 | many | CASSHLDGAYEQYF | TGCGCCAGCAGCCACCTGGACGGGGCTTACGAGCAGTACTTC
NA | TRBJ2-7 | TRBV9 | 15 | NA | CASSVAHGSSYEQYF | TGTGCCAGCAGCGTAGCGCACGGGAGCTCCTACGAGCAGTACTTC
NA | TRBJ1-6 | TRBV25-1 | 13 | NA | CASRDSYNSPLHF | TGTGCCAGCCGGGACTCTTATAATTCACCCCTCCACTTT
TRBD1 | TRBJ2-1 | TRBV7-8 | 15 | few | CASSPTGVSYNEQFF | TGTGCCAGCAGCCCGACAGGGGTTTCCTACAATGAGCAGTTCTTC
NA | TRBJ1-1 | TRBV2 | 14 | NA | CASSEWGRDTEAFF | TGTGCCAGCAGTGAATGGGGAAGGGACACTGAAGCTTTCTTT
NA | TRBJ2-1 | TRBV12-3/TRBV12-4 | 14 | NA | CASSPPSPINEQFF | TGTGCCAGCTCACCCCCGTCTCCTATTAATGAGCAGTTCTTC
TRBD1 | TRBJ2-7 | TRBV11-2 | 16 | few | CASREQGGGRPYEQYF | TGTGCCAGCAGAGAACAAGGGGGCGGACGGCCCTACGAGCAGTACTTC
NA | TRBJ2-1 | TRBV7-9 | 16 | few | CASSFRGKSSYNEQFF | TGTGCCAGCAGCTTCCGTGGTAAGAGCTCCTACAATGAGCAGTTCTTC
NA | TRBJ1-1 | TRBV5-8 | 16 | few | CASSLTPGLMGTEAFF | TGTGCCAGCAGCTTGACTCCGGGACTCATGGGCACTGAAGCTTTCTTT
NA | TRBJ2-7 | TRBV11-1 | 14 | many | CASSPPGQSYEQYF | TGTGCCAGCAGCCCGCCGGGACAATCCTACGAGCAGTACTTC
NA | TRBJ1-1 | TRBV6-1 | 11 | many | CASRDHTEAFF | TGTGCCAGCAGGGACCACACTGAAGCTTTCTTT
NA | TRBJ2-5 | TRBV12-3/TRBV12-4 | 16 | NA | CASSFAGTLYQETQYF | TGTGCCAGCAGTTTCGCCGGGACTCTGTACCAAGAGACCCAGTACTTC
TRBD1 | TRBJ1-1 | TRBV5-1 | 16 | NA | CASSLGWTGTNTEAFF | TGCGCCAGCAGCTTGGGGTGGACAGGGACGAACACTGAAGCTTTCTTT
NA | TRBJ2-1 | TRBV3-1 | 14 | NA | CASSQVPPPHEQFF | TGTGCCAGCAGCCAAGTCCCCCCTCCCCATGAGCAGTTCTTC
TRBD2 | TRBJ2-3 | TRBV7-9 | 14 | few | CASSWLADTDTQYF | TGTGCCAGCAGTTGGCTAGCGGACACAGATACGCAGTATTTT
TRBD2 | TRBJ2-5 | TRBV11-2 | 14 | NA | CASSSGTSAETQYF | TGTGCCAGCAGCTCCGGGACTAGCGCGGAGACCCAGTACTTC
NA | TRBJ2-7 | TRBV18 | 17 | few | CASSPRDRSRGSYEQYF | TGTGCCAGCTCACCGCGGGACAGATCTAGGGGTTCCTACGAGCAGTACTTC
TRBD2 | TRBJ2-3 | TRBV5-1 | 16 | many | CASSSGLAGLTDTQYF | TGCGCCAGCAGCTCCGGACTAGCGGGCCTCACAGATACGCAGTATTTT
NA | TRBJ2-1 | TRBV24-1 | 13 | once | CATSDPLGGEQFF | TGTGCCACCAGTGATCCGCTAGGGGGTGAGCAGTTCTTC
TRBD1 | TRBJ2-5 | TRBV24-1 | 12 | NA | CATSESGTGKYF | TGTGCCACCAGTGAATCCGGGACAGGGAAGTACTTC